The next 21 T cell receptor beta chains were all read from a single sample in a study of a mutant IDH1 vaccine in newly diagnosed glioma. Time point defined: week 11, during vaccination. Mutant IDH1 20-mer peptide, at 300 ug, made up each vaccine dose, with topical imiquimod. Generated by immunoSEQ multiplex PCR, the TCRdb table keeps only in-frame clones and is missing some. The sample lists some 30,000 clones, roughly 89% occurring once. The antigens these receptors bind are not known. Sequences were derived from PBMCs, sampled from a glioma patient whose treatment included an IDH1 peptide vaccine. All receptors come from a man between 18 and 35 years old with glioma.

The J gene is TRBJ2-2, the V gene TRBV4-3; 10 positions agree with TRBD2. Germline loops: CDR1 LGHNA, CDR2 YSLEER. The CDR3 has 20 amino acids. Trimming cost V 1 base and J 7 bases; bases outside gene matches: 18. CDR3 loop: CASSQVPWEEAGGPSGELFF. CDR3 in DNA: TGCGCCAGCAGCCAAGTCCCTTGGGAAGAAGCGGGAGGGCCTAGCGGGGAGCTGTTTTTT.

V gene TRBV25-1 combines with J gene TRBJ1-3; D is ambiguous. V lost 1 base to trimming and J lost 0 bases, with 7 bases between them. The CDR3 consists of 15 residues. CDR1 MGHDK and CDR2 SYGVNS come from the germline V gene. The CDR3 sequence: CASSESKASGNTIYF. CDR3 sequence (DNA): TGTGCCAGCAGTGAATCGAAGGCCTCTGGAAACACCATATATTTT.

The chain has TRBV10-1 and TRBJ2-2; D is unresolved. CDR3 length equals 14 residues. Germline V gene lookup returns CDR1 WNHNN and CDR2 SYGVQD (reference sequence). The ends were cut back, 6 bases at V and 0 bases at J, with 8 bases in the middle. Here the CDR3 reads CASRQLANTGELFF. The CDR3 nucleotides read TGCGCCAGCAGACAGCTCGCGAACACCGGGGAGCTGTTTTTT.

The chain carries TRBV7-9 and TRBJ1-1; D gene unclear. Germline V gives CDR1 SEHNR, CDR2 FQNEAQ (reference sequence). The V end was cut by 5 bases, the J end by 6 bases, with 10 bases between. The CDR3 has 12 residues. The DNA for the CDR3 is TGTGCCAGCAGCGACGAGAGCGCTGAAGCTTTCTTT. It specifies CASSDESAEAFF.

The CDR3 here is CASSLDVSRAKNIQYF. DNA of the CDR3: TGTGCCAGCAGCCTTGACGTTAGCAGGGCCAAAAACATTCAGTACTTC. The chain is built from TRBV5-6 and TRBJ2-4; D remains ambiguous. Germline V CDR1 and CDR2: SGHDT, YYEEEE. V lost 4 bases and J lost 1, with 15 bases in between. The CDR3 is 16 amino acids.

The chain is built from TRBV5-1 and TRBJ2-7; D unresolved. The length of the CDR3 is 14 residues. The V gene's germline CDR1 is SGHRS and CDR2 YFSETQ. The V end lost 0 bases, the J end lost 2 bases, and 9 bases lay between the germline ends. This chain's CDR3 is CASSLEGPAYEQYF. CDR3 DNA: TGCGCCAGCAGCTTGGAAGGGCCAGCCTACGAGCAGTACTTC.

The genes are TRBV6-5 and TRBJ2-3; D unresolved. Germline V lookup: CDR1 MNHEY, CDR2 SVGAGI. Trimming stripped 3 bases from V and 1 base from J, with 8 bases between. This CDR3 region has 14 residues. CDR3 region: CASSYIQGTDTQYF. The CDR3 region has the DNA TGTGCCAGCAGTTATATTCAGGGCACAGATACGCAGTATTTT.

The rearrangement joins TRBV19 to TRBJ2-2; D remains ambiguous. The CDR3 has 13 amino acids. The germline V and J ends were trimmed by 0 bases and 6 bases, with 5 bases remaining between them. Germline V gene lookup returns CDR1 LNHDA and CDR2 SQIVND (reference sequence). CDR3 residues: CASSIDRAGELFF. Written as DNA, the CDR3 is TGTGCCAGTAGTATAGACCGGGCCGGGGAGCTGTTTTTT.

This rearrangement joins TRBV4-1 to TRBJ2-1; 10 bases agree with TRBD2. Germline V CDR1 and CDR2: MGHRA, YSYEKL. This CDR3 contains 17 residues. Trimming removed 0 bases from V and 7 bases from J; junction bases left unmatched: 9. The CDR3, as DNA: TGCGCCAGCAGCCAAGAAGAGGGGCTAGCGGGAGTAAATGAGCAGTTCTTC. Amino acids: CASSQEEGLAGVNEQFF.

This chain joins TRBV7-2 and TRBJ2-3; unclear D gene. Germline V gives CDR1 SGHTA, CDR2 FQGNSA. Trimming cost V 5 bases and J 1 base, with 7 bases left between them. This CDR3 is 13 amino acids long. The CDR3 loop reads CASSRQGTDTQYF. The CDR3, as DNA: TGTGCCAGCAGCCGTCAGGGCACAGATACGCAGTATTTT.

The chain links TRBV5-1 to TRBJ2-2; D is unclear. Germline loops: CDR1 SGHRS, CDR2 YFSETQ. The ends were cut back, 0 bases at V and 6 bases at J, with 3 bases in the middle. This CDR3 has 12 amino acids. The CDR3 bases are TGCGCCAGCAGCTTGGGGGCCGGGGAGCTGTTTTTT. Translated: CASSLGAGELFF.

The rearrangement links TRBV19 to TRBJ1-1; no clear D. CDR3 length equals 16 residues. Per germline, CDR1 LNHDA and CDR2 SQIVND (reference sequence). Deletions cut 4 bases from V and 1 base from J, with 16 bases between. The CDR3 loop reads CASSTPSGPRNTEAFF. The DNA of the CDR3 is TGTGCCAGTAGTACTCCTAGTGGGCCTCGGAACACTGAAGCTTTCTTT.

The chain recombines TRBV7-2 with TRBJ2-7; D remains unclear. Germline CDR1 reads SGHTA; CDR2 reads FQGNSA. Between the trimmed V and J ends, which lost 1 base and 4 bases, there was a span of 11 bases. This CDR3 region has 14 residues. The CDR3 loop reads CASSLVGSKYEQYF. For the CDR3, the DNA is TGTGCCAGCAGCTTAGTGGGCAGTAAGTACGAGCAGTACTTC.

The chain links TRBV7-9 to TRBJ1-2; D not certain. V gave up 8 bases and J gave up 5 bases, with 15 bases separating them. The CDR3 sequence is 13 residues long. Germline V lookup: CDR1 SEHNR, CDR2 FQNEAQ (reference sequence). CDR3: CASALGSAYGYTF. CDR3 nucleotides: TGTGCCAGCGCCCTCGGGAGCGCTTATGGCTACACCTTC.

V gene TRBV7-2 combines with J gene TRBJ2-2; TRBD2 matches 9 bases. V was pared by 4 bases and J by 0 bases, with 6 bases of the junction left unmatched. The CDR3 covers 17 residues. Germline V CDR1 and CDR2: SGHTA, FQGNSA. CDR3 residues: CASSSRTSASNTGELFF. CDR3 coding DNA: TGTGCCAGCAGCTCCCGGACTAGCGCATCGAACACCGGGGAGCTGTTTTTT.

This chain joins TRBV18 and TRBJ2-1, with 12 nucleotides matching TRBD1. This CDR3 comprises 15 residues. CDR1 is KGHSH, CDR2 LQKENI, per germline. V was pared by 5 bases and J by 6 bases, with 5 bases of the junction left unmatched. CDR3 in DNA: TGTGCCAGCTCATGGGGACAGGGGGCGAGCAATGAGCAGTTCTTC. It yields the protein CASSWGQGASNEQFF. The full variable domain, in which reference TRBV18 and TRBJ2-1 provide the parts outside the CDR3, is NAGVMQNPRHLVRRRGQEARLRCSPMKGHSHVYWYRQLPEEGLKFMVYLQKENIIDESGMPKERFSAEFPKEGPSILRIQQVVRGDSAAYFCASSWGQGASNEQFFGPGTRLTVL.

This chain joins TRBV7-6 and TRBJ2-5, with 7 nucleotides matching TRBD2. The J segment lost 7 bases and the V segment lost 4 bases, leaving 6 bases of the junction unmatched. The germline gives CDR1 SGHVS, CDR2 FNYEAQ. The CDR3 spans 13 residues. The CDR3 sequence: CASSSGGRGTQYF. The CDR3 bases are TGTGCCAGCAGCTCGGGAGGTAGGGGGACCCAGTACTTC.

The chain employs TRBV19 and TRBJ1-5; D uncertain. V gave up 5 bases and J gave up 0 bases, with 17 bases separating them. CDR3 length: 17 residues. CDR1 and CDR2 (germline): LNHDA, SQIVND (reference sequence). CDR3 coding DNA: TGTGCCAGTAGTCCTCTGACAAGAACCTATAGCAATCAGCCCCAGCATTTT. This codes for CASSPLTRTYSNQPQHF.

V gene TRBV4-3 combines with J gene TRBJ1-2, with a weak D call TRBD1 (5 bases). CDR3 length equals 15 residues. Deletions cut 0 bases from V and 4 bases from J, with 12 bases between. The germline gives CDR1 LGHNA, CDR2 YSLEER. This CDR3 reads CASSQESGVAYGYTF. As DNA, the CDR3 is TGCGCCAGCAGCCAAGAATCGGGGGTGGCCTATGGCTACACCTTC.

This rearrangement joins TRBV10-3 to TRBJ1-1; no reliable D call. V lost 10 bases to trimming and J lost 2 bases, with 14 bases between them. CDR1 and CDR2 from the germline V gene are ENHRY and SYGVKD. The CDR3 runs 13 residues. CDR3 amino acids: CATRTEPNTEAFF. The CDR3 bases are TGTGCCACCCGGACCGAGCCCAACACTGAAGCTTTCTTT.

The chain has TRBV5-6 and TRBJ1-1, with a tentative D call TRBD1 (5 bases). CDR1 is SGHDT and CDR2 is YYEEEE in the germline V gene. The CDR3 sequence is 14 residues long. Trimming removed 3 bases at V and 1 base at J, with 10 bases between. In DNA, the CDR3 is TGTGCCAGCAGCTGGCGGGGGGGGAACACTGAAGCTTTCTTT. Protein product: CASSWRGGNTEAFF.